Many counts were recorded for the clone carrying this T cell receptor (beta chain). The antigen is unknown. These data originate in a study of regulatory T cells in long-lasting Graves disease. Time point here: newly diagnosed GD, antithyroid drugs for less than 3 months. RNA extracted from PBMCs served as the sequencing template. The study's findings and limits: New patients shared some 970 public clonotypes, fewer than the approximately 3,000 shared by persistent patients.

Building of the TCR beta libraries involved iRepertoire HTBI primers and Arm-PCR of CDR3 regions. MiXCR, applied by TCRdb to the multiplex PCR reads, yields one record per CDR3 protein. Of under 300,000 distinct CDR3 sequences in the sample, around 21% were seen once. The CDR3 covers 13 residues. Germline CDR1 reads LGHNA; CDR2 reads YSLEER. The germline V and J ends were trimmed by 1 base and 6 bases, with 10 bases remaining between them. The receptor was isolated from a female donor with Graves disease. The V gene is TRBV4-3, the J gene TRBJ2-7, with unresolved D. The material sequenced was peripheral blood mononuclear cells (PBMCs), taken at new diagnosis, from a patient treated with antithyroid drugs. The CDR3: CASSQGPWGEQYF. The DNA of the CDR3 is TGCGCCAGCAGCCAAGGTCCCTGGGGCGAGCAGTACTTC.